The 2 T cell receptor beta chains reported below all come from one sample, sequenced in a study of T cell clones after liver transplantation. Measured with immunoSEQ multiplex PCR; TCRdb has only the in-frame clones, and not every one. The table records nearly 55,000 clones, roughly 84% of them present only once. The material sequenced was CD4+ T cells from blood, taken before liver transplant. The receptors were sampled from a human donor who received a liver transplant.

The genes are TRBV5-6 and TRBJ2-5; 8 bases are shared with TRBD2. The junction had 12 bases not matched to a gene; V was cut back by 4 bases and J by 4 bases. Germline V lookup: CDR1 SGHDT, CDR2 YYEEEE. CDR3 size: 16 residues. DNA for the CDR3: TGTGCCAGCAGCCCTCTCGGTCCGGGGGGGCGAGAGACCCAGTACTTC. Translation: CASSPLGPGGRETQYF.

This clone has a handful of counts. The V call is TRBV5-4, the J call TRBJ1-6, with D possibly matching TRBD1 (5 bases). Germline CDR1 is SGHNT and CDR2 is YYREEE (reference sequence). The V end was cut by 4 bases, the J end by 8 bases, with 16 bases between. The CDR3 loop spans 15 amino acids. In DNA form, the CDR3 reads TGTGCCAGCAGCGGAAAGAGCAGGGATGATTCACCCCTCCACTTT. This translates into CASSGKSRDDSPLHF. The full variable domain, rest sourced from reference TRBV5-4 and TRBJ1-6, is ETGVTQSPTHLIKTRGQQVTLRCSSQSGHNTVSWYQQALGQGPQFIFQYYREEENGRGNFPPRFSGLQFPNYSSELNVNALELDDSALYLCASSGKSRDDSPLHFGNGTRLTVT.